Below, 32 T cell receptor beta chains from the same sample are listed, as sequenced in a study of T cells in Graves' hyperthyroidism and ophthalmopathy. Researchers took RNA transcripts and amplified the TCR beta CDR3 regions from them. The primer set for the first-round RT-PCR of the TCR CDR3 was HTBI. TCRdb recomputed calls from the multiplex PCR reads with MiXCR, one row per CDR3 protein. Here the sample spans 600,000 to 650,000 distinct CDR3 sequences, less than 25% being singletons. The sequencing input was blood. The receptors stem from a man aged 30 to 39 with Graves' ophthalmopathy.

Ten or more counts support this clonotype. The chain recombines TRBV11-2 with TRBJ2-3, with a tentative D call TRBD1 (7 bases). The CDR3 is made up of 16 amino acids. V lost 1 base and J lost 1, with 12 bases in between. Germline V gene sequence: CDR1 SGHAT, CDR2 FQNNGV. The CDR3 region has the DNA TGTGCCAGCAGCTTAGGGAGGGGGCGAGGCACAGATACGCAGTATTTT. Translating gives CASSLGRGRGTDTQYF.

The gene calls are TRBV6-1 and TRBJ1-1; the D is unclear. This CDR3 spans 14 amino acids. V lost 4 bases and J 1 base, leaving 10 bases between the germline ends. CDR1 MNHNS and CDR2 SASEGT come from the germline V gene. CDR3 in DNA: TGTGCCAGCAGTGGACCAGGCAAGAACACTGAAGCTTTCTTT. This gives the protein CASSGPGKNTEAFF.

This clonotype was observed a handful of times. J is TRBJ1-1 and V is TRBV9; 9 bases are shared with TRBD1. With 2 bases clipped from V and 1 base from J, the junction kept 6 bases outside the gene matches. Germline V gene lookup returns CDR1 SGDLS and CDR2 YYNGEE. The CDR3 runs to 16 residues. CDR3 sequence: CASSVGTGKGNTEAFF. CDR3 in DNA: TGTGCCAGCAGCGTCGGGACAGGGAAGGGGAACACTGAAGCTTTCTTT.

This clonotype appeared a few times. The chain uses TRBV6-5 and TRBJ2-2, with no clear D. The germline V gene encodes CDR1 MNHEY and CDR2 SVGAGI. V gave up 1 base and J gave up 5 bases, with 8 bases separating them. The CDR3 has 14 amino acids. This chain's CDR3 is CASSYLGLTGELFF. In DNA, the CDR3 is TGTGCCAGCAGTTACTTGGGGTTAACCGGGGAGCTGTTTTTT.

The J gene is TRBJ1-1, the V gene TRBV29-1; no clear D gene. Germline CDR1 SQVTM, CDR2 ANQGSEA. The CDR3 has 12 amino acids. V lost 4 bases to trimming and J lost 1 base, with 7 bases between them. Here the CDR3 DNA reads TGCAGCGTTGGATGGGGGAACACTGAAGCTTTCTTT. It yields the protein CSVGWGNTEAFF.

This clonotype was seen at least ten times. The CDR3 nucleotides read TGTGCCAGCGACAAACAGGGAGGGTTCAATCAGCCCCAGCATTTT. It codes for CASDKQGGFNQPQHF. This chain links TRBV2 with TRBJ1-5; D perhaps matches TRBD1 (6 bases). Germline V gene sequence: CDR1 SNHLY, CDR2 FYNNEI. Trimming left V 8 bases short and J 3 bases short, with 17 bases between. This CDR3 spans 15 amino acids.

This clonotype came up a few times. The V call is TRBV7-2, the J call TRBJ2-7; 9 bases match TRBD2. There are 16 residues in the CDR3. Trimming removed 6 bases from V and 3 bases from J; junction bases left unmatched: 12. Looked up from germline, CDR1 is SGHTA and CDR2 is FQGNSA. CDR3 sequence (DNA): TGTGCCAGCAGTCAGGGGGACGGGACTAGCAGCTACGAGCAGTACTTC. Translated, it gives CASSQGDGTSSYEQYF.

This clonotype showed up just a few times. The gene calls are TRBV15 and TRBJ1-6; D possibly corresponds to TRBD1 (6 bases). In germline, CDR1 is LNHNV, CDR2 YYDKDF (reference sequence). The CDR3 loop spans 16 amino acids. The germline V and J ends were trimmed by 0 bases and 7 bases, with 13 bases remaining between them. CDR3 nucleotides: TGTGCCACCAGCAGAGATCGGGGGGCAGCGAATTCACCCCTCCACTTT. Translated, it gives CATSRDRGAANSPLHF.

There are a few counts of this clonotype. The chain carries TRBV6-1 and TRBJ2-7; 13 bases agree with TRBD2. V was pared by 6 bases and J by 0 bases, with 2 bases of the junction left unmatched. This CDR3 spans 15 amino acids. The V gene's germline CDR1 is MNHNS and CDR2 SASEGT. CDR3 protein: CASRGTSGVSYEQYF. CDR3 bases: TGTGCCAGCAGGGGGACTAGCGGGGTCTCCTACGAGCAGTACTTC.

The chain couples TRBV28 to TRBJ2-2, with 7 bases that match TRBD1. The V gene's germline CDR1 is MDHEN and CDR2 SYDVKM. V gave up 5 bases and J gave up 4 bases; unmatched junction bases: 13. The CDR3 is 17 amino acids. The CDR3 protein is CASSPSGRGLATGELFF. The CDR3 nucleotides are TGTGCCAGCAGTCCCTCGGGAAGGGGGCTTGCCACCGGGGAGCTGTTTTTT.

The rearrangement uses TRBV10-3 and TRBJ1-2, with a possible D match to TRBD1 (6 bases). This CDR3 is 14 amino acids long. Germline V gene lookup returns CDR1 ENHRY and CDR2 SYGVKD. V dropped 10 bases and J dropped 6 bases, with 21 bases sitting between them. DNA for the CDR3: TGTGCCAGCCGGGGAGGGGGGGACCAACATGGCTACACCTTC. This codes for CASRGGGDQHGYTF.

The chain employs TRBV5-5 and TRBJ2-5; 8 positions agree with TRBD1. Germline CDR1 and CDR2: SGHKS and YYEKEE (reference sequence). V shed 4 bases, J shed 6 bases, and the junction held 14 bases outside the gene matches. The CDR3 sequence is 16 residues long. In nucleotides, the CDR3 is TGTGCCAGCAGCCCCTCGGTCCGGACAGGGACGAAGACCCAGTACTTC. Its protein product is CASSPSVRTGTKTQYF. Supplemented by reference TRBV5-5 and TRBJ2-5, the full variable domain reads DAGVTQSPTHLIKTRGQQVTLRCSPISGHKSVSWYQQVLGQGPQFIFQYYEKEERGRGNFPDRFSARQFPNYSSELNVNALLLGDSALYLCASSPSVRTGTKTQYFGPGTRLLVL.

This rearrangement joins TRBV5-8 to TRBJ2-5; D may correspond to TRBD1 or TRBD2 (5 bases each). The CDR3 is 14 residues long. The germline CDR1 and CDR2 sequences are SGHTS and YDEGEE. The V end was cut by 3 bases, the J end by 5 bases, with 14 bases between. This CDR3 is CASSSQQVAETQYF. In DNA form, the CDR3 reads TGTGCCAGCAGCTCCCAACAGGTAGCGGAGACCCAGTACTTC.

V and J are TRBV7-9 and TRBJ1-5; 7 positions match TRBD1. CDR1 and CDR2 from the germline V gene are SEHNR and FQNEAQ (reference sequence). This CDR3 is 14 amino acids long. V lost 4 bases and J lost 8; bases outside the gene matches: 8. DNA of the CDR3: TGTGCCAGCAGCTCCACCAGGGGGTCGGAGCCCCAGCATTTT. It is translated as CASSSTRGSEPQHF.

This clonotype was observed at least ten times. The CDR3 DNA reads TGTGCCAGCAGTGACAGCCAGATCTCCTACGAGCAGTACTTC. This sequence encodes CASSDSQISYEQYF. This sequence joins TRBV11-2 and TRBJ2-7; D is perhaps TRBD1 (5 bases). The germline gives CDR1 SGHAT, CDR2 FQNNGV. V was shortened by 6 bases and J by 0 bases, with 12 bases between the two germline ends. This CDR3 is built from 14 residues.

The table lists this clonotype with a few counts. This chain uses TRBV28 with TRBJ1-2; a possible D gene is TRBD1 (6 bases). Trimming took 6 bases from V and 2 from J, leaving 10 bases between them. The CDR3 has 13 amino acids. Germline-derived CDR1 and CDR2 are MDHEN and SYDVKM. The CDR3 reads CASRIGQNYGYTF. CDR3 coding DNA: TGTGCCAGCAGGATTGGACAGAACTATGGCTACACCTTC.

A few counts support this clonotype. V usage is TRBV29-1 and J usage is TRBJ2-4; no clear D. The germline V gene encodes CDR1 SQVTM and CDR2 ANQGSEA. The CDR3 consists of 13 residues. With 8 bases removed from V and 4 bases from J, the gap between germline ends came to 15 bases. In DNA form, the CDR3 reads TGCAGCCCAACGGCCTGTGGAAAAAACATTCAGTACTTC. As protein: CSPTACGKNIQYF.

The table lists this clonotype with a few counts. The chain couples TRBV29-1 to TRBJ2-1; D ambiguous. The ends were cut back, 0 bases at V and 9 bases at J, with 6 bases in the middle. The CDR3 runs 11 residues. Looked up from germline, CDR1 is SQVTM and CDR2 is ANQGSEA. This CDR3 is CSVEEVGEQFF. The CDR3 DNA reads TGCAGCGTTGAAGAAGTTGGTGAGCAGTTCTTC.

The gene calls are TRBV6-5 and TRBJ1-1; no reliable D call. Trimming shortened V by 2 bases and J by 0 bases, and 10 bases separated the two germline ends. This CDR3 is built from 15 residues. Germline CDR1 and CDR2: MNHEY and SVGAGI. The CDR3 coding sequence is TGTGCCAGCAGTTACGCGGTAGGACTGAACACTGAAGCTTTCTTT. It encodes CASSYAVGLNTEAFF.

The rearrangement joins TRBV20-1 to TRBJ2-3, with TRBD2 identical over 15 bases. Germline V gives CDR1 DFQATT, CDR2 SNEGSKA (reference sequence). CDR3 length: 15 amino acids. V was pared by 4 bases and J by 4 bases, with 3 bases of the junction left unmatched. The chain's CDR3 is CSATGLAGGADTQYF. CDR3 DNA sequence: TGCAGTGCTACTGGACTAGCGGGAGGGGCAGATACGCAGTATTTT.

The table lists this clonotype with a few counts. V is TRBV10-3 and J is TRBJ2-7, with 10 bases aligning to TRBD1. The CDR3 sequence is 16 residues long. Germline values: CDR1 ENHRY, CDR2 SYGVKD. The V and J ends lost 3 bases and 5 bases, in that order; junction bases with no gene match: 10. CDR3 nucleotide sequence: TGTGCCATCAGTGATGGCGGGACAGGGGATACGAACGAGCAGTACTTC. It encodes CAISDGGTGDTNEQYF.

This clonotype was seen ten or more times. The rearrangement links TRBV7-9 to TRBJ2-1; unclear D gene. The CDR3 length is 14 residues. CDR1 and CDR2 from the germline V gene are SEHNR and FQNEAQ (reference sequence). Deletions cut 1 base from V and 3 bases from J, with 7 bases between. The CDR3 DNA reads TGTGCCAGCAGCTTAGAGGGCCGCTACAATGAGCAGTTCTTC. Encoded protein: CASSLEGRYNEQFF.

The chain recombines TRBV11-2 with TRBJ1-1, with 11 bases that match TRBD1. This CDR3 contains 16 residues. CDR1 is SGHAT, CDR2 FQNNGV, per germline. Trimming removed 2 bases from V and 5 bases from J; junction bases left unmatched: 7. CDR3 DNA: TGTGCCAGCAGCTTACGGACAGGGGGCTGGGGGACTGAAGCTTTCTTT. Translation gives CASSLRTGGWGTEAFF. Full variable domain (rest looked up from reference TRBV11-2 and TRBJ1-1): EAGVAQSPRYKIIEKRQSVAFWCNPISGHATLYWYQQILGQGPKLLIQFQNNGVVDDSQLPKDRFSAERLKGVDSTLKIQPAKLEDSAVYLCASSLRTGGWGTEAFFGQGTRLTVV.

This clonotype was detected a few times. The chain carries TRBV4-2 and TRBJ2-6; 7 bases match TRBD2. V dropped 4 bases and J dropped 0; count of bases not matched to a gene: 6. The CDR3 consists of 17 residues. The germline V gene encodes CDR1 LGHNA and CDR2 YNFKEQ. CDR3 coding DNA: TGTGCCAGCAGCCCGGCGAGGACTAGCTCTGGGGCCAACGTCCTGACTTTC. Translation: CASSPARTSSGANVLTF.

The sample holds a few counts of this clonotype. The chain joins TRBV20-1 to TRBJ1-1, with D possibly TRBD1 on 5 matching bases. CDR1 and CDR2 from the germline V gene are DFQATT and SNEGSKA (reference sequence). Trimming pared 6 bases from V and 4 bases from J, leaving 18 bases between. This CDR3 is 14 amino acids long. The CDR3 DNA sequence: TGCAGTGCAGAAGGGACGGCCGTCGGCACTGAAGCTTTCTTT. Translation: CSAEGTAVGTEAFF.

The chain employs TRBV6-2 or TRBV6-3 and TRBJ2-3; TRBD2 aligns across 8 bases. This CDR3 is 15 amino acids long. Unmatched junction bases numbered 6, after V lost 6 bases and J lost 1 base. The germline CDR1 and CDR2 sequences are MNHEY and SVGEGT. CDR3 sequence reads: CASRPAGAGTDTQYF. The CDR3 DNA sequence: TGTGCCAGCAGACCAGCGGGAGCCGGCACAGATACGCAGTATTTT.

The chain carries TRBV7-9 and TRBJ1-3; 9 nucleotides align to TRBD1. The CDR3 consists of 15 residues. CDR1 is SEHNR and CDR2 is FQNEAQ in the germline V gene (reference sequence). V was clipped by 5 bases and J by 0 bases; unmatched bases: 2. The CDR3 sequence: CASSQQGASGNTIYF. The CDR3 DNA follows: TGTGCCAGCAGCCAACAGGGGGCCTCTGGAAACACCATATATTTT. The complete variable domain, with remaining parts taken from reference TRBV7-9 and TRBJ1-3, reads DTGVSQNPRHKITKRGQNVTFRCDPISEHNRLYWYRQTLGQGPEFLTYFQNEAQLEKSRLLSDRFSAERPKGSFSTLEIQRTEQGDSAMYLCASSQQGASGNTIYFGEGSWLTVV.

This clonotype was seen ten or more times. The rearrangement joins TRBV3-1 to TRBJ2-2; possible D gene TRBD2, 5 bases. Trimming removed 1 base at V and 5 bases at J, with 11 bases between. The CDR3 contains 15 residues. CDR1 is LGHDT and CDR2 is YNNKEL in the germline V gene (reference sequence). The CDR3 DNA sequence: TGTGCCAGCAGCCAAGTCGGGGATTGGACCGGGGAGCTGTTTTTT. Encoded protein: CASSQVGDWTGELFF.

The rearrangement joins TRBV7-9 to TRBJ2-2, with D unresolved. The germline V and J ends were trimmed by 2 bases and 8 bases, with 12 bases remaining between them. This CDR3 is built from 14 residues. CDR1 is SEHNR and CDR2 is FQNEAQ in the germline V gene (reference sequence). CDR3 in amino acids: CASSLLSETGELFF. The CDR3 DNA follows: TGTGCCAGCAGCTTATTATCCGAGACGGGGGAGCTGTTTTTT.

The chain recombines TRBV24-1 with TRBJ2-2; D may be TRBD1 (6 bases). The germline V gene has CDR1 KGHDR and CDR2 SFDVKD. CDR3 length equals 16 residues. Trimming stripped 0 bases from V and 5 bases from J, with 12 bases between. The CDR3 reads CATSDLKRGSTGELFF. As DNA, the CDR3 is TGTGCCACCAGTGATTTGAAGAGGGGGAGTACCGGGGAGCTGTTTTTT.

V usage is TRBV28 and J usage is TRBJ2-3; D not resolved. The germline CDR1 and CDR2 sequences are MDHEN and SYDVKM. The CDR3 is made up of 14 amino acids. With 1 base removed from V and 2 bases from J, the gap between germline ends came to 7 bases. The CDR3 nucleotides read TGTGCCAGCAGTTTATCTATATACACAGATACGCAGTATTTT. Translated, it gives CASSLSIYTDTQYF.

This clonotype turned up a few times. CDR3 loop: CASRTTGQNQPQHF. The DNA for the CDR3 is TGTGCCAGCAGGACGACAGGGCAGAATCAGCCCCAGCATTTT. This chain uses TRBV6-1 with TRBJ1-5; 7 bases are a match to TRBD1. In germline, CDR1 is MNHNS, CDR2 SASEGT. CDR3 length equals 14 residues. V was pared by 6 bases and J by 4 bases, with 6 bases of the junction left unmatched.